A single sample is the source of the 3 T cell receptor beta chains below, sequenced in a study of T cell responses to AZD1222 COVID-19 vaccine. Clones were sequenced by immunoSEQ multiplex PCR, and TCRdb holds only the in-frame ones, with some missing. Of 130,000 to 150,000 clones in the sample, just over 90% were seen once. The sequencing here drew on peripheral blood, taken on day 0 of AZD1222 vaccination. These receptors all stem from an adult in good health.

This chain joins TRBV4-2 and TRBJ2-5, with D maybe TRBD2 (7 bases). V dropped 0 bases and J dropped 3 bases, with 14 bases sitting between them. Germline CDR1 LGHNA, CDR2 YNFKEQ. This CDR3 has 16 amino acids. The CDR3, as DNA: TGTGCCAGCAGCCAAGATTTGAGGGGGGGGAAAGAGACCCAGTACTTC. Translated: CASSQDLRGGKETQYF.

The V and J genes are TRBV2 and TRBJ2-1, with 8 bases identical to TRBD1. CDR3 length equals 14 residues. Germline V gene data show CDR1 as SNHLY and CDR2 as FYNNEI. Trimming took 6 bases from V and 8 from J; bases not matched to a gene: 9. This CDR3 is CASSRDRSSHEQFF. In DNA form, the CDR3 reads TGTGCCAGCAGCCGGGACAGGAGTTCCCATGAGCAGTTCTTC.

This chain uses TRBV7-9 with TRBJ1-2, with D unclear. Trimming took off 8 bases at V and 3 bases at J, with 13 bases between the two ends. The CDR3 runs to 13 residues. Germline lookup yields CDR1 SEHNR and CDR2 FQNEAQ (reference sequence). As DNA, the CDR3 is TGTGCCAGCTCGGCAGGTCATTACTATGGCTACACCTTC. Its protein product is CASSAGHYYGYTF. The entire variable domain, with the rest obtained from reference TRBV7-9 and TRBJ1-2, is as follows: DTGVSQNPRHKITKRGQNVTFRCDPISEHNRLYWYRQTLGQGPEFLTYFQNEAQLEKSRLLSDRFSAERPKGSFSTLEIQRTEQGDSAMYLCASSAGHYYGYTFGSGTRLTVV.